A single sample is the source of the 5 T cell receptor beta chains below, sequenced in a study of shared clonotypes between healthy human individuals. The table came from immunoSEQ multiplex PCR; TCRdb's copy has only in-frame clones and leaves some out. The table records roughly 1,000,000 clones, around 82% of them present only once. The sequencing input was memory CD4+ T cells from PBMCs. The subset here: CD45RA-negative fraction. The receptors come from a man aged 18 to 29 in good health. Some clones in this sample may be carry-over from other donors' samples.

Here the CDR3 reads CASSGGSGLEAFF. DNA of the CDR3: TGTGCCAGCAGCGGGGGTAGTGGTCTTGAAGCTTTCTTT. The chain uses TRBV5-4 and TRBJ1-1, with a weak D call TRBD1 (5 bases). This CDR3 has 13 residues. Germline CDR1 reads SGHNT; CDR2 reads YYREEE (reference sequence). Trimming removed 4 bases from V and 7 bases from J, with 14 bases in between.

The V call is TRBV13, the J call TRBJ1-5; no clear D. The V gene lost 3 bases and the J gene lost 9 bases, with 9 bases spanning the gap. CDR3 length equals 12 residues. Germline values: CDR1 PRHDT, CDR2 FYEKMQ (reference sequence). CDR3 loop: CASSFHRAPQHF. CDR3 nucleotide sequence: TGTGCCAGCAGCTTCCATAGGGCGCCCCAGCATTTT.

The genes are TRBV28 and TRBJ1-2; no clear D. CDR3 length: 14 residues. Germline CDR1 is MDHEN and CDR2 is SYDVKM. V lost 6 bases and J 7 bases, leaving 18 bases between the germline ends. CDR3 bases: TGTGCCAGCAGACCCCTGAGTACCTCTTTTGGCTACACCTTC. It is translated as CASRPLSTSFGYTF.

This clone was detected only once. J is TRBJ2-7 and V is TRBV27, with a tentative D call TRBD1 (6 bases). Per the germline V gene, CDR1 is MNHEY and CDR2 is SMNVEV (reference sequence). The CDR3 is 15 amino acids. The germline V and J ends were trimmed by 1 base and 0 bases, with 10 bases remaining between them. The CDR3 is CASSLLGGLSYEQYF. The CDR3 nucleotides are TGTGCCAGCAGTTTATTAGGGGGTCTCTCCTACGAGCAGTACTTC.

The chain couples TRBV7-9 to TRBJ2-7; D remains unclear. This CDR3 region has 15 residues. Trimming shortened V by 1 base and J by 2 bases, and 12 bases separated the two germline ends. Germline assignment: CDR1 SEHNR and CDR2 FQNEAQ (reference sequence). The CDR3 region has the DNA TGTGCCAGCAGCTTAGGTCGTGAAGAGACCTACGAGCAGTACTTC. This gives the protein CASSLGREETYEQYF.